The T cell receptor (beta chain) described here comes from a study of preoperative IRX-2 immunotherapy in early breast cancer. Here immunoSEQ multiplex PCR was the method, and the copy in TCRdb shows in-frame clones only, minus some. The repertoire includes more than 20,000 clones, 65% to 85% of them detected once, and 2% to 2.5% sits in the top ten. The germline V gene encodes CDR1 MGHRA and CDR2 YSYEKL. V lost 4 bases to trimming and J lost 0 bases, with 10 bases between them. This CDR3 region has 15 residues. This sample's treatment: preoperative locoregional IRX-2 cytokine immunotherapy. V is TRBV4-1 and J is TRBJ1-5; D call uncertain. The sample here was lymph node tissue, taken before IRX-2 immunotherapy. This TCR was recovered from a human donor with breast cancer. The CDR3 loop is CASSPGRLSNQPQHF. CDR3 in DNA: TGCGCCAGCAGCCCCGGCAGGCTTAGCAATCAGCCCCAGCATTTT.